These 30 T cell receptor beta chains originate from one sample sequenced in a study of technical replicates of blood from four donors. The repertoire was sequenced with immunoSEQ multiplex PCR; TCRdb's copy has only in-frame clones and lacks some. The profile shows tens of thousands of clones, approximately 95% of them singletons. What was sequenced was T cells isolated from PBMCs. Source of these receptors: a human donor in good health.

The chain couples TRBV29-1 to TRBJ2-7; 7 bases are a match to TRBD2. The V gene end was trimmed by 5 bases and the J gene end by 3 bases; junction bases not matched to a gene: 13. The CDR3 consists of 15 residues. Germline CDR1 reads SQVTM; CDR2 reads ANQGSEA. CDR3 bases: TGCAGCGTTAGGACTAGATTTGGATCTAGCTACGAGCAGTACTTC. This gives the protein CSVRTRFGSSYEQYF.

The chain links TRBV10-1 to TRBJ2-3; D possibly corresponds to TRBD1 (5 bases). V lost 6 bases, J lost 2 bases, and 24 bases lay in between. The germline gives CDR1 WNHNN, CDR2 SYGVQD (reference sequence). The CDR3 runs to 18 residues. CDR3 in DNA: TGCGCCAGCAGAACAAGCCAACAGGTTTATTTACCCACAGATACGCAGTATTTT. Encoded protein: CASRTSQQVYLPTDTQYF.

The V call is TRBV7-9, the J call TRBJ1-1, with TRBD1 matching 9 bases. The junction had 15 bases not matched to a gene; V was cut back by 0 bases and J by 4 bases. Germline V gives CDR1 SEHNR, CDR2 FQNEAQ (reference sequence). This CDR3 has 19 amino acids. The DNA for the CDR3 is TGTGCCAGCAGCTTAGCGGTTAGAGGACAGGGGATTAAGGCCACTGAAGCTTTCTTT. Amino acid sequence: CASSLAVRGQGIKATEAFF.

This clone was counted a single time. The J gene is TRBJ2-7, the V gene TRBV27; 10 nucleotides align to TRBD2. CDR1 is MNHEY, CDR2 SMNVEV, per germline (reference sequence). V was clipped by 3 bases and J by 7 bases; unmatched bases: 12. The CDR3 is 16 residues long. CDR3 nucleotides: TGTGCCAGCAGTTTTGGCAGCGGGAGGGCCGGTAGGGAGCAGTACTTC. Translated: CASSFGSGRAGREQYF.

The CDR3 DNA follows: TGTGCCAGTAGTAACGAGGATCTGAATGGCTACACCTTC. It specifies CASSNEDLNGYTF. The chain uses TRBV19 and TRBJ1-2; the D is unclear. Germline loops: CDR1 LNHDA, CDR2 SQIVND (reference sequence). The CDR3 contains 13 residues. The V end was cut by 4 bases, the J end by 6 bases, with 12 bases between. The full variable domain, its missing parts supplied by reference TRBV19 and TRBJ1-2, is DGGITQSPKYLFRKEGQNVTLSCEQNLNHDAMYWYRQDPGQGLRLIYYSQIVNDFQKGDIAEGYSVSREKKESFPLTVTSAQKNPTAFYLCASSNEDLNGYTFGSGTRLTVV.

The DNA of the CDR3 is TGTGCCAGCAGCTTGGGGGGGAACACTGAAGCTTTCTTT. Its translation is CASSLGGNTEAFF. The chain employs TRBV13 and TRBJ1-1; TRBD1 might be the D (5 bases). The CDR3 extends over 13 amino acids. CDR1 PRHDT and CDR2 FYEKMQ come from the germline V gene (reference sequence). V lost 3 bases and J lost 1, with 6 bases in between.

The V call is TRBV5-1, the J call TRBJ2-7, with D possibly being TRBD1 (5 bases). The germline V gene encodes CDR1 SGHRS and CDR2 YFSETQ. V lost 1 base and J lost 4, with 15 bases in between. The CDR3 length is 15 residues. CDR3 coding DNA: TGCGCCAGCAGCTTGACCTTCACGGACATTTACGAGCAGTACTTC. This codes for CASSLTFTDIYEQYF.

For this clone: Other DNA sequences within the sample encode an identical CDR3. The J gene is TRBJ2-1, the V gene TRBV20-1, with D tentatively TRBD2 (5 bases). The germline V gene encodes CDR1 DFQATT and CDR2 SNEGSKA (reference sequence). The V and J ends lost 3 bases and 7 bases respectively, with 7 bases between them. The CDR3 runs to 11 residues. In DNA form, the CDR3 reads TGCAGTGCTAGTCGGGGAAATGAGCAGTTCTTC. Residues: CSASRGNEQFF.

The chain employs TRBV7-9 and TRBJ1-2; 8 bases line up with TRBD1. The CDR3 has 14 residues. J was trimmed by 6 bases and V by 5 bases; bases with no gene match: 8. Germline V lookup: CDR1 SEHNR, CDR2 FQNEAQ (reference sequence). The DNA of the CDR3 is TGTGCCAGCAGCACCCCAGGGGGCGCGAATGGCTACACCTTC. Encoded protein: CASSTPGGANGYTF.

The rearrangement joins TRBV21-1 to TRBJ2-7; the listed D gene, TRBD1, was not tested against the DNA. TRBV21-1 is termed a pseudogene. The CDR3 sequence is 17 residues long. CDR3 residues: CASSKGNEGARGYEQYF. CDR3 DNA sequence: TGTGCCAGCAGCAAAGGGAATGAGGGGGCCCGGGGGTACGAGCAGTACTTC.

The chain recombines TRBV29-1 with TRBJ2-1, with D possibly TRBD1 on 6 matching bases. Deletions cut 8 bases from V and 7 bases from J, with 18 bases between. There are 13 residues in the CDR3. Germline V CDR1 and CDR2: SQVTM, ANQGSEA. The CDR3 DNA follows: TGCAGCCAAAAGGGGCCTAGGGGGAATGAGCAGTTCTTC. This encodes CSQKGPRGNEQFF.

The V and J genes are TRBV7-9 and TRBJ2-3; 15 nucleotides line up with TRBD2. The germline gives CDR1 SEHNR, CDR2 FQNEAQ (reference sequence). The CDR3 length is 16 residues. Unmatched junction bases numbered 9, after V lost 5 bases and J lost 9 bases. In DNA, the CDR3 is TGTGCCAGCAGCCATTGGACTAGCGGGAGGGCGAGCACGCAGTATTTT. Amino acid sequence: CASSHWTSGRASTQYF.

CDR3 amino acids: CASSSPRMTQYF. In nucleotides, the CDR3 is TGTGCCAGCAGCTCGCCCAGGATGACCCAGTACTTC. J is TRBJ2-5 and V is TRBV13; D is uncertain. With 4 bases removed from V and 7 bases from J, the gap between germline ends came to 10 bases. This CDR3 comprises 12 residues. In germline, CDR1 is PRHDT, CDR2 FYEKMQ (reference sequence).

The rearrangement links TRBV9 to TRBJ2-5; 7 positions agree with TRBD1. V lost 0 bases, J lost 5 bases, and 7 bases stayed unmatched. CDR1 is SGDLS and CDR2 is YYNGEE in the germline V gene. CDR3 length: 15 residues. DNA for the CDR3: TGTGCCAGCAGCGTAGGACAGGGTCCTGGGGAGACCCAGTACTTC. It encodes CASSVGQGPGETQYF.

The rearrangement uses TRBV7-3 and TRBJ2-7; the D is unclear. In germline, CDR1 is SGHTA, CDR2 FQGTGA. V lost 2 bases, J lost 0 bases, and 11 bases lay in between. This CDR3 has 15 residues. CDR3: CASSLGAASSYEQYF. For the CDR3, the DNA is TGTGCCAGCAGCTTAGGCGCAGCGAGCTCCTACGAGCAGTACTTC.

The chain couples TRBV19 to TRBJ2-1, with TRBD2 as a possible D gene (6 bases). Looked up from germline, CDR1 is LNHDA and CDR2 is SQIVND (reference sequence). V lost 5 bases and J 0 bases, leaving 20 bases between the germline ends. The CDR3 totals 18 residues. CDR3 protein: CASSPRRGLAISYNEQFF. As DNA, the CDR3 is TGTGCCAGTAGTCCCCGGCGGGGTCTAGCGATCTCCTACAATGAGCAGTTCTTC.

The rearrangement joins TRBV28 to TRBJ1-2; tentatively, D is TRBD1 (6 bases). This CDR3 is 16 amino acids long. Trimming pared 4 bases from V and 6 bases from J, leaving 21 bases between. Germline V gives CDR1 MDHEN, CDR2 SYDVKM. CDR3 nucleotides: TGTGCCAGCAGTTCTCCAGGCACAGGGAAAACAAATGGCTACACCTTC. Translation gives CASSSPGTGKTNGYTF.

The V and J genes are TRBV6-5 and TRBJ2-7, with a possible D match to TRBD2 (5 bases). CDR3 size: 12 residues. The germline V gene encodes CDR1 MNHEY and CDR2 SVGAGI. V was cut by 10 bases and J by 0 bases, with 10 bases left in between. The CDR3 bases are TGTGCCACCTCGGGGAGCTCCTACGAGCAGTACTTC. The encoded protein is CATSGSSYEQYF.

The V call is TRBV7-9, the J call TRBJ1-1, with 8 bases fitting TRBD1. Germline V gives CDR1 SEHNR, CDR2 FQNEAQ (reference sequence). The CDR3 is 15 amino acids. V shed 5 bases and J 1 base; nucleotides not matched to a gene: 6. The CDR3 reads CASSRLGTGNTEAFF. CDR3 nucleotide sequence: TGTGCCAGCAGCCGCTTGGGGACAGGGAACACTGAAGCTTTCTTT.

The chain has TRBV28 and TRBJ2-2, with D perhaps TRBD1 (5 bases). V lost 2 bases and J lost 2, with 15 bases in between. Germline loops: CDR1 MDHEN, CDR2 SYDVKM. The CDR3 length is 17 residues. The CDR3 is CASSLPPRQGNTGELFF. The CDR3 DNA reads TGTGCCAGCAGTTTACCCCCCCGGCAGGGTAACACCGGGGAGCTGTTTTTT.

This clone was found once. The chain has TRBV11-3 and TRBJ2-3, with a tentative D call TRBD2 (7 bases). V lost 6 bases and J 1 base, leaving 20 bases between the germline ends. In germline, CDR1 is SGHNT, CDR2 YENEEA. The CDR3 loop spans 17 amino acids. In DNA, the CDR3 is TGTGCCAGCAGTCCATCGGGTTTGCGGGGGCGCACAGATACGCAGTATTTT. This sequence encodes CASSPSGLRGRTDTQYF.

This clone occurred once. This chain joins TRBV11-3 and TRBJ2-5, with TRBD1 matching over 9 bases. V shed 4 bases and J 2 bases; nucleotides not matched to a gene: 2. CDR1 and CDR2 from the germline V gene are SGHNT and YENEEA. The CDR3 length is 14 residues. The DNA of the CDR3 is TGTGCCAGCAGCTCCGGACAGGGGCAAGAGACCCAGTACTTC. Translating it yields CASSSGQGQETQYF.

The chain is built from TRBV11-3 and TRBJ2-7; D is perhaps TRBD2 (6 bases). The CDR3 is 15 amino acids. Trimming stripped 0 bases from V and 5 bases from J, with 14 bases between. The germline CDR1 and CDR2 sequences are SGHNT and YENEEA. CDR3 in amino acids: CASSLDRGIADEQYF. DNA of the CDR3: TGTGCCAGCAGCTTAGATCGGGGGATAGCCGACGAGCAGTACTTC.

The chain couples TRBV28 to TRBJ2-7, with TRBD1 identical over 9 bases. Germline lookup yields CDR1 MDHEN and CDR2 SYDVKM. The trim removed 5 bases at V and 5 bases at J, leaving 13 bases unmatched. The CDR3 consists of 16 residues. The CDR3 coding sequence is TGTGCCAGCAGTAATGCGTGGGACAGGGAGGTTGACGAGCAGTACTTC. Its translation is CASSNAWDREVDEQYF.

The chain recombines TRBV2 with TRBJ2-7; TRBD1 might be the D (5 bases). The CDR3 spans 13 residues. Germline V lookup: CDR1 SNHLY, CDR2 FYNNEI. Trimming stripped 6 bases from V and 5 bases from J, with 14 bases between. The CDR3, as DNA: TGTGCCAGCAGGGGTAGGGGTGACCACGAGCAGTACTTC. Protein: CASRGRGDHEQYF.

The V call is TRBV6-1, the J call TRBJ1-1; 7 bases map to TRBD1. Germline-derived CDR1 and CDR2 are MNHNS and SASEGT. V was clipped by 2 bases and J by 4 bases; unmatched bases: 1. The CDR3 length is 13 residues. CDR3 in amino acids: CASSESGGTEAFF. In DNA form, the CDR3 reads TGTGCCAGCAGTGAATCAGGGGGCACTGAAGCTTTCTTT.

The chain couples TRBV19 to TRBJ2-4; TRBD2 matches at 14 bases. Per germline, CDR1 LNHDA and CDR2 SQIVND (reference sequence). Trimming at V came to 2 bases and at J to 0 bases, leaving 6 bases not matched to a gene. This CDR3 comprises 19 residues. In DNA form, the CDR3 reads TGTGCCAGTAGTATACGACTAGCGGGAGGGCCACTAGCCAAAAACATTCAGTACTTC. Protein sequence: CASSIRLAGGPLAKNIQYF.

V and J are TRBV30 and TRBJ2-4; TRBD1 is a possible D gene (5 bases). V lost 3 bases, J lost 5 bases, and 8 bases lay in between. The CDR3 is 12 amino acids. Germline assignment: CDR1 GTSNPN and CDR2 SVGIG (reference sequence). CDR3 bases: TGTGCCTGGAGCATCAGGGAAAACATTCAGTACTTC. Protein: CAWSIRENIQYF.

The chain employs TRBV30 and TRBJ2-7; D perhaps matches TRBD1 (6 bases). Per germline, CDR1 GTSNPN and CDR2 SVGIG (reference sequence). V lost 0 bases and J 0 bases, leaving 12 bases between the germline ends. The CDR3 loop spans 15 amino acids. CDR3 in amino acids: CAWSVLGAPSYEQYF. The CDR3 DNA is TGTGCCTGGAGTGTACTGGGGGCACCCTCCTACGAGCAGTACTTC.

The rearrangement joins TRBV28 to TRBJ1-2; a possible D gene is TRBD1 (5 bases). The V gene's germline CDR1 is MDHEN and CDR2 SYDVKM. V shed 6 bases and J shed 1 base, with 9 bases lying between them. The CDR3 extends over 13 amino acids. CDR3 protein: CASSEQDNYGYTF. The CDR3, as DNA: TGTGCCAGCAGCGAACAGGATAACTATGGCTACACCTTC.